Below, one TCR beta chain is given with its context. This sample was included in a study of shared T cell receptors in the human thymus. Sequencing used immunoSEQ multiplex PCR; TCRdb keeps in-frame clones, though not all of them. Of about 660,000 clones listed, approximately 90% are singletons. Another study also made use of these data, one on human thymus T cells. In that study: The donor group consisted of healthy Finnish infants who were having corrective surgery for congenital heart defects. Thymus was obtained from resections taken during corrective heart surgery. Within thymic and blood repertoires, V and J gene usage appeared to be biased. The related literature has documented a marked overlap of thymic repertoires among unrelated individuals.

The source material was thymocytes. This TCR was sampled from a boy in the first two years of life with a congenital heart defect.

The CDR3 sequence: CAWSSKWRGQETQYF. In nucleotides, the CDR3 is TGTGCCTGGAGTAGTAAATGGCGGGGCCAAGAGACCCAGTACTTC. The V gene is TRBV30, the J gene TRBJ2-5; D may be TRBD2 (6 bases). The V gene lost 2 bases and the J gene lost 1 base, with 14 bases spanning the gap. In germline, CDR1 is GTSNPN, CDR2 SVGIG (reference sequence). The CDR3 totals 15 residues.